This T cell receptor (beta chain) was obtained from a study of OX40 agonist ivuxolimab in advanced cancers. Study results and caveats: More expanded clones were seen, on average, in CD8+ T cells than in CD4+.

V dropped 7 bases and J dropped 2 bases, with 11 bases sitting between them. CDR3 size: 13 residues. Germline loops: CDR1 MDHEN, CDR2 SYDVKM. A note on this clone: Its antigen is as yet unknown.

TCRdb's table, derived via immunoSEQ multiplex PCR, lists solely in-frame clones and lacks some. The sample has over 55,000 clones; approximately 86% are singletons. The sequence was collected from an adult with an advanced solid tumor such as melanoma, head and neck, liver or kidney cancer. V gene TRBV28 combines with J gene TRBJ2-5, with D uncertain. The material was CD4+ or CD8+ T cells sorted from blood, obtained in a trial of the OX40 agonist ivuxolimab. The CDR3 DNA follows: TGTGCCAGCACCTCGCACTTTCAAGAGACCCAGTACTTC. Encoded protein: CASTSHFQETQYF.